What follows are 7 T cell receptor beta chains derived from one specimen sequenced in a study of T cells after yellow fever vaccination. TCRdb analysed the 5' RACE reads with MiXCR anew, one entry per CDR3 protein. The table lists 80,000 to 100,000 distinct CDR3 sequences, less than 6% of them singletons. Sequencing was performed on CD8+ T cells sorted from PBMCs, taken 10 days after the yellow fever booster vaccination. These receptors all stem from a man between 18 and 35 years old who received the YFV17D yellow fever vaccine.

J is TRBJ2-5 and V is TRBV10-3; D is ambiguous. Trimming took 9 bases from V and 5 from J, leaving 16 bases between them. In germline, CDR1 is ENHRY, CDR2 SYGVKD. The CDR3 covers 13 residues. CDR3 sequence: CAMSSRASETQYF. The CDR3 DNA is TGTGCCATGTCTTCACGGGCTTCGGAGACCCAGTACTTC.

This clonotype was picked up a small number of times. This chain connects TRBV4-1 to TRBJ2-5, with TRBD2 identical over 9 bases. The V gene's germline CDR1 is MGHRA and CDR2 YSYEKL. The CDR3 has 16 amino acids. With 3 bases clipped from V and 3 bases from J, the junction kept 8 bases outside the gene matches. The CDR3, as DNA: TGCGCCAGCAGCCAGCTGATAGCGGGGGCGGAAGAGACCCAGTACTTC. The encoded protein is CASSQLIAGAEETQYF.

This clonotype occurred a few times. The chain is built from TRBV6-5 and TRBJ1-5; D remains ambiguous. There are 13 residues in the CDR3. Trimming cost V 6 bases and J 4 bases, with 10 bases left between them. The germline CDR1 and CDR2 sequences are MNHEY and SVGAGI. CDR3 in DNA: TGTGCCAGCAGACCATCGGGGAATCAGCCCCAGCATTTT. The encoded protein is CASRPSGNQPQHF.

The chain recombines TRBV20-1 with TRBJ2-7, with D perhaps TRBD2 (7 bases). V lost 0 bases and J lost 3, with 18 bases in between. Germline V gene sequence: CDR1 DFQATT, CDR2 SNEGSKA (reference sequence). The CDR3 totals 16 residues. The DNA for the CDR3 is TGCAGTGCTAGAGATTCGCGGGGGCGGGCTTTCTACGAGCAGTACTTC. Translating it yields CSARDSRGRAFYEQYF.

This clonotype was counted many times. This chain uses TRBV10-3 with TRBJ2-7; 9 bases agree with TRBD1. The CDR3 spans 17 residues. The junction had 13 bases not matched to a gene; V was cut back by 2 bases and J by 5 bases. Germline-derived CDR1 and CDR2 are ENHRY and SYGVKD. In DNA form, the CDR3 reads TGTGCCATCAGTGAGGACGGGACAGGGAAGGAAGCTAACGAGCAGTACTTC. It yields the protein CAISEDGTGKEANEQYF.

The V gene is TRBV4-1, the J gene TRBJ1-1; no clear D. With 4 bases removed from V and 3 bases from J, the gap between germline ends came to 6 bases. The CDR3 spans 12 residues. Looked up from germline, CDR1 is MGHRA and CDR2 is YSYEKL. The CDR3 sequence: CASSLTDTEAFF. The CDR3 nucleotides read TGCGCCAGCAGCCTTACCGACACTGAAGCTTTCTTT.

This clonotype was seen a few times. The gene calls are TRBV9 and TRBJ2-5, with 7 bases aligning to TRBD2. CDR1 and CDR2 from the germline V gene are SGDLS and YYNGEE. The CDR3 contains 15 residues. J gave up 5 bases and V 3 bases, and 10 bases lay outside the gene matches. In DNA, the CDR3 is TGTGCCAGCAGCGAAAGGGGAGGGGCCGGGGAGACCCAGTACTTC. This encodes CASSERGGAGETQYF.